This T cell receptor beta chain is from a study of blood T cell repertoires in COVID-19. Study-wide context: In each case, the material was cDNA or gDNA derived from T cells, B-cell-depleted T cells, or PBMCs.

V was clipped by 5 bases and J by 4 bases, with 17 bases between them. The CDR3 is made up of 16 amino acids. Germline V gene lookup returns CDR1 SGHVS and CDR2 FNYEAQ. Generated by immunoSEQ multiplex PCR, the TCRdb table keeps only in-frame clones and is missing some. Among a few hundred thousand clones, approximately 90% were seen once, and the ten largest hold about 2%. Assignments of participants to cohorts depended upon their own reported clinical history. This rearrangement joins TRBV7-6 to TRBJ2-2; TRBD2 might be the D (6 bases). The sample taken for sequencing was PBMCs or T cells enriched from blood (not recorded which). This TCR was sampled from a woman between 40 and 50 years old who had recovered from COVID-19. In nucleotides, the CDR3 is TGTGCCAGCAGCGTAGGGTCAGCAGCGGGCACCGGGGAGCTGTTTTTT. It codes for CASSVGSAAGTGELFF.